This T cell receptor (beta chain) was recovered during a study of T cell responses to AZD1222 COVID-19 vaccine. Across the study: Second doses that came at about 4 or about 12 weeks were put together. Study findings and constraints: At baseline, seropositivity was found in only six AZD1222 recipients. Only after the peak T cell response were repertoires sampled. Spike-specific TCR breadth and depth went up after people got two AZD1222 doses.

Trimming at V came to 5 bases and at J to 1 base, leaving 7 bases not matched to a gene. This CDR3 comprises 15 residues. CDR1 and CDR2 from the germline V gene are MNHEY and SVGAGI. A note on this clone: Its antigen remains unidentified.

Produced via immunoSEQ multiplex PCR; TCRdb's table is partial and in-frame only. The sample yields around 100,000 clones, approximately 88% seen once. The source is an adult in good health. Here the sequenced sample was peripheral blood, taken on day 0 of AZD1222 vaccination. This chain joins TRBV6-5 and TRBJ1-1; 7 bases align to TRBD1. CDR3 in amino acids: CASSKNRQGNTEAFF. In DNA form, the CDR3 reads TGTGCCAGCAGTAAAAACAGACAGGGGAACACTGAAGCTTTCTTT.